This TCR beta chain is drawn from a study of T-cell reconstitution after alpha-beta-depleted transplantation in children (dated by TCRdb to between 2015 and 2016). Concerning the study at large: The study quantitatively tracked T-cell immune reconstitution after TCRalphabeta/CD19-depleted allogeneic hematopoietic cell transplantation in children using TCR repertoire profiling. Overall study results and their limits: Over subsequent months, a decline in hyperexpanded clone frequencies was noted, and after one year, T-cell counts and TCRbeta diversity were mostly ascribed to newly produced T cells. About two months after transplant, the apparently early recovery of alphabetaT-cell counts reportedly depended on just several hundred clones that had expanded rapidly and came from non-depleted graft cells. In some patients, the high TCRbeta diversity seen at day 60 was put down to recipient T cells and intrathymic progenitors that had survived conditioning.

Points on this clonotype: Its target antigen remains unknown. Base qualities were left out, and no much larger clone turns up one base away.

The germline V gene encodes CDR1 LNHNV and CDR2 YYDKDF (reference sequence). V is shortened by 3 bases, J by 5 bases, and the region joining them spans 22 bases. Counted from cysteine to phenylalanine, this CDR3 has 17 amino acids. Kept here is only the CDR3 DNA, which spans 51 bases and is read in frame from base 1. Receptor libraries were prepared by PCR. Sequencer: Illumina HiSeq 2500. TCR library preparation used molecular barcoding, with unique molecular identifiers applied to normalize quantification of the TCRbeta repertoire. Using fastp at Q25 and MiXCR, TCRdb reprocessed the public reads and kept productive beta chains. All rows with the same CDR3 protein become a single entry with the most common DNA and genes. The sample includes roughly 790,000 distinct CDR3 sequences, with roughly 15% observed a single time. The top ten clonotypes cover around 4.5% of the sample. The intended sense of this specimen's treatment or condition label: allogeneic hematopoietic cell transplantation with graft depleted of TCRalphabeta T cells and CD19 B cells. TCRalphabeta/CD19-depleted allogeneic hematopoietic cell grafts were given to the transplant recipients, all of whom were children.

The chain is made from TRBV15 and TRBJ2-5; 5 matching bases give a weak D call of TRBD2. This receptor was taken from a male patient aged 10 to 17 who had a stem cell transplant for acute lymphoblastic leukemia, so the T cells may come from the graft donor. The sample was PBMCs, mostly from graft donor cells, taken 360 days after TCRalphabeta/CD19-depleted stem cell transplant. The nucleotide sequence reads TGTGCCACCAGCAGGGTCCAAGGCCAGCCCGGGGAGGAGACCCAGTACTTC. Its protein is CATSRVQGQPGEETQYF.